This T cell receptor (beta chain) appears in the sequencing data of a study of T cell repertoires in cytomegalovirus infection. Findings and limits, study-wide: HLA-C-restricted CMV-specific TCR beta clonotypes were dominant in the ex vivo response.

The CDR3 runs to 13 residues. V was clipped by 8 bases and J by 1 base; unmatched bases: 4. CDR1 SNHLY and CDR2 FYNNEI come from the germline V gene. For this clonotype: Its matching antigen is unknown.

MiXCR, run by TCRdb on the reads, gives a single entry per CDR3 protein. The data contain about 130,000 distinct CDR3 sequences, approximately 30% of them singletons. The chain joins TRBV2 to TRBJ1-1; 7 bases fit TRBD1. Sample: CD8+ T cells from cultured PBMCs, taken from culture after CMV antigen stimulation. This TCR derives from a human donor in good health (CMV status not recorded). Some clones in this sample may be carry-over from other donors' samples. CDR3 DNA: TGTGCCAGCGGCGCAGGGGGGAACACTGAAGCTTTCTTT. Amino acid sequence: CASGAGGNTEAFF.